These 5 T cell receptor beta chains were sequenced from one sample in a study of blood T cell repertoires in COVID-19 (dated by TCRdb to the early 2020s). The library was prepared using the immunoSEQ multiplex PCR assay. The clones in this table, taken by TCRdb from immuneACCESS, are in-frame only. Not every clone is retained; where verified, under half of the shortfall comes from an unresolved V gene, and the cause of the rest is unknown. The sample includes approximately 300,000 clones, with 70% to 90% observed a single time. Together, the top ten hold 3.5% to 5.5% of the sample. The material sequenced was PBMCs or T cells enriched from blood (not recorded which). Source of these receptors: a woman aged 25 to 39 who had recovered from COVID-19.

In DNA form, the CDR3 reads TGTGCCAGCAGCACCGCTGGGGGGACAGGGCGGAACGAGCAGTACTTC. Translating it yields CASSTAGGTGRNEQYF. J is TRBJ2-7 and V is TRBV11-2, with TRBD1 matching over 9 bases. CDR3 length equals 16 residues. Germline V gives CDR1 SGHAT, CDR2 FQNNGV. Unmatched junction bases numbered 13, after V lost 5 bases and J lost 5 bases.

The rearrangement uses TRBV5-1 and TRBJ2-3, with D perhaps TRBD2 (6 bases). CDR1 SGHRS and CDR2 YFSETQ come from the germline V gene. V lost 4 bases to trimming and J lost 0 bases, with 12 bases between them. The CDR3 covers 15 residues. Written as DNA, the CDR3 is TGCGCCAGCAGCATTGGGACTGTTAGCACAGATACGCAGTATTTT. Its protein is CASSIGTVSTDTQYF.

The V gene is TRBV27, the J gene TRBJ1-6, with 7 bases identical to TRBD1. CDR3 length: 14 amino acids. Germline-derived CDR1 and CDR2 are MNHEY and SMNVEV (reference sequence). V dropped 5 bases and J dropped 7; count of bases not matched to a gene: 5. In nucleotides, the CDR3 is TGTGCCAGCAGTCAACAGGGGTACAATTCACCCCTCCACTTT. Its translation: CASSQQGYNSPLHF.

This clone was recorded once. The J gene is TRBJ2-1, the V gene TRBV6-6; 7 bases map to TRBD2. The CDR3 spans 14 residues. The germline CDR1 and CDR2 sequences are MNHNY and SVGAGI (reference sequence). Trimming cost V 7 bases and J 1 base; bases outside gene matches: 4. CDR3 nucleotides: TGTGCCAGCAAGGCGGGAGAGTCCTACAATGAGCAGTTCTTC. It is translated as CASKAGESYNEQFF.

The chain combines TRBV5-1 with TRBJ2-3, with D maybe TRBD1 (8 bases). Trimming removed 1 base from V and 2 bases from J, with 17 bases in between. Germline V gene lookup returns CDR1 SGHRS and CDR2 YFSETQ. This CDR3 has 17 amino acids. CDR3 residues: CASSLRAGQEYTDTQYF. The CDR3 DNA follows: TGCGCCAGCAGCTTGAGAGCGGGACAGGAATACACAGATACGCAGTATTTT.